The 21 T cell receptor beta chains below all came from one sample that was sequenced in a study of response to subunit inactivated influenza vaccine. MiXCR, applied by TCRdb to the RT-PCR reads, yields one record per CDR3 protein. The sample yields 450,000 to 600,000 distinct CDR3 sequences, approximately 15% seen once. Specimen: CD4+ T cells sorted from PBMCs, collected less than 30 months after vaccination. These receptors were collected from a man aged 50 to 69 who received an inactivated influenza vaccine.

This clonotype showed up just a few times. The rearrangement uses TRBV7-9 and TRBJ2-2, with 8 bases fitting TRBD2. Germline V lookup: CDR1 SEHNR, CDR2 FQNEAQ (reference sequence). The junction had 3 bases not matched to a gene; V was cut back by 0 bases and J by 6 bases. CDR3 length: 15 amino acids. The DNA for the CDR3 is TGTGCCAGCAGCTTAGCCATACTAGCGGCCGGGGAGCTGTTTTTT. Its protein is CASSLAILAAGELFF.

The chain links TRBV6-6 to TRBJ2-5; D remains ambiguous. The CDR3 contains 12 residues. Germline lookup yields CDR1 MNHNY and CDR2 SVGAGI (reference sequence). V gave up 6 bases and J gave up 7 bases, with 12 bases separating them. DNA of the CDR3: TGTGCCAGCAGGAACAGCATGGGGACCCAGTACTTC. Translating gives CASRNSMGTQYF.

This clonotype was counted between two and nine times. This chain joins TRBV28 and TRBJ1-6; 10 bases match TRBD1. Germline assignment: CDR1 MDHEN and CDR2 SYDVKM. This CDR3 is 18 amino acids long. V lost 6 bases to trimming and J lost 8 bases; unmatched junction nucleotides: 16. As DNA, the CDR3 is TGTGCCAGCAGCCGTGACTACCGACAGGGGGCTAGTGATTCACCCCTCCACTTT. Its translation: CASSRDYRQGASDSPLHF.

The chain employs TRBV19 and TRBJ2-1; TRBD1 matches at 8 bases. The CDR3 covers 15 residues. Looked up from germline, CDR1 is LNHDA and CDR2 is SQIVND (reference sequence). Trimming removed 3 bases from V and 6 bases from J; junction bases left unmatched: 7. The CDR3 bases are TGTGCCAGTAGTATTGGTCAGGGGGCCTTCAATGAGCAGTTCTTC. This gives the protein CASSIGQGAFNEQFF.

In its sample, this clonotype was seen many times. Here the CDR3 reads CASSQDVSGIGELFF. The CDR3, as DNA: TGCGCCAGCAGCCAAGATGTGAGCGGTATCGGGGAGCTGTTTTTT. J is TRBJ2-2 and V is TRBV4-1, with D perhaps matching TRBD2 (5 bases). This CDR3 comprises 15 residues. V lost 0 bases, J lost 7 bases, and 12 bases lay in between. The V gene's germline CDR1 is MGHRA and CDR2 YSYEKL.

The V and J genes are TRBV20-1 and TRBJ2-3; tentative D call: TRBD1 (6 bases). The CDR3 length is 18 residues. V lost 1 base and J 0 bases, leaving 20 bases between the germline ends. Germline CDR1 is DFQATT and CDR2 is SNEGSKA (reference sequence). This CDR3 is CSARGQPRQATSTDTQYF. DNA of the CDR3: TGCAGTGCTAGAGGCCAGCCTCGACAGGCTACTAGCACAGATACGCAGTATTTT.

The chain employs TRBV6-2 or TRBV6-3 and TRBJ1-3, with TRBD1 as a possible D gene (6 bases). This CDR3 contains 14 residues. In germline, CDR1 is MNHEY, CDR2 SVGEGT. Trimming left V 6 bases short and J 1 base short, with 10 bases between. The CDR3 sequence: CASRRTVSGNTIYF. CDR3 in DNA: TGTGCCAGCAGGAGGACAGTATCTGGAAACACCATATATTTT.

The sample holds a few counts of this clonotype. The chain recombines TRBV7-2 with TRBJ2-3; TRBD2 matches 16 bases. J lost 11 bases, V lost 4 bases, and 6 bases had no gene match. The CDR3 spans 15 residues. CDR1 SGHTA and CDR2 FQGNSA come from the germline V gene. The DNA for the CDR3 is TGTGCCAGCAGCTCCGGGACTAGCGGGAGGGCCGGGCAGTATTTT. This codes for CASSSGTSGRAGQYF.

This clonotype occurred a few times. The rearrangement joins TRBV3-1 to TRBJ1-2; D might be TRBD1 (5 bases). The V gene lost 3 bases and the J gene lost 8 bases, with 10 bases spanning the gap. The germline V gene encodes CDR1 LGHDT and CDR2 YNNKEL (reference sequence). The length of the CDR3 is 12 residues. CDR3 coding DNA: TGTGCCAGCAGCCACGGGACGCGAGGCTACACCTTC. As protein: CASSHGTRGYTF.

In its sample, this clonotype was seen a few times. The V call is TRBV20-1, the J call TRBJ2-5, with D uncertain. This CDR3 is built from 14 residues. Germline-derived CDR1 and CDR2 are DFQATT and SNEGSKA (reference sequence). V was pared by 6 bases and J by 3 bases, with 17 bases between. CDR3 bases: TGCAGTGCCACGACACAGCCCAGAAAAGAGACCCAGTACTTC. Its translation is CSATTQPRKETQYF.

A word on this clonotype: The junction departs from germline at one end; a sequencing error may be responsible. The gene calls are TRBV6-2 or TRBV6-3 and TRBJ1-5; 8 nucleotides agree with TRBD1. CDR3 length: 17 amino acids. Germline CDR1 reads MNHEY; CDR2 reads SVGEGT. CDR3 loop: CASSYRGQATSDQPQHF. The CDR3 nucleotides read TGTGCCAGCAGTTACCGGGGACAGGCAACTAGCGATCAGCCCCAGCATTTT.

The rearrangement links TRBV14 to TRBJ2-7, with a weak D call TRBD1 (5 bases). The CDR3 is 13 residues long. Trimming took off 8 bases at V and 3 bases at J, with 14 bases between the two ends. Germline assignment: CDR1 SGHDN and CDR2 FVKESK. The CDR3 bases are TGTGCCAGCGGGGCGGCTCACCTCTACGAGCAGTACTTC. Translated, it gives CASGAAHLYEQYF.

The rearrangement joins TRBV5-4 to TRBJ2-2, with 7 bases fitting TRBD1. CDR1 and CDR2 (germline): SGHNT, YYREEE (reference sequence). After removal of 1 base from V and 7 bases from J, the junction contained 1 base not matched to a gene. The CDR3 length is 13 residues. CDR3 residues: CASSLTGVGELFF. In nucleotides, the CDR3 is TGTGCCAGCAGCTTGACAGGGGTCGGGGAGCTGTTTTTT.

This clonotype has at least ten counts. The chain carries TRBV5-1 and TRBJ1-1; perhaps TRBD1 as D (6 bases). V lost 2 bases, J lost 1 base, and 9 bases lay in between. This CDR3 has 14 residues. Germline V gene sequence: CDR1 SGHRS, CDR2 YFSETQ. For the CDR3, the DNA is TGCGCCAGCAGCTTCGGACAGCGGAACACTGAAGCTTTCTTT. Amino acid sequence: CASSFGQRNTEAFF.

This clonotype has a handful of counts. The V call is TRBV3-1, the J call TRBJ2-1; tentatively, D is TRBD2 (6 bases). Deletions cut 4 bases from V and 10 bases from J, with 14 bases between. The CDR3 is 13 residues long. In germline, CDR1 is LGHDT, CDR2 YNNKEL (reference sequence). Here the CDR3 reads CASSRRGVGEQFF. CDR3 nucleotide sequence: TGTGCCAGCAGCCGGAGGGGAGTGGGAGAGCAGTTCTTC.

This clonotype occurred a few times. CDR3 in amino acids: CASQRTRGIGTEAFF. The CDR3, as DNA: TGTGCCAGCCAACGTACCAGGGGGATCGGAACTGAAGCTTTCTTT. The chain is built from TRBV6-1 and TRBJ1-1, with 7 bases matching TRBD1. The CDR3 is 15 residues long. Germline CDR1 and CDR2: MNHNS and SASEGT. V lost 8 bases, J lost 5 bases, and 14 bases stayed unmatched.

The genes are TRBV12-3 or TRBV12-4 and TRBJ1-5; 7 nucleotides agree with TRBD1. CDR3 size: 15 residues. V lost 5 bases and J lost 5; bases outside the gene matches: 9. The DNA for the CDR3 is TGTGCCAGCAGTCGAACCGGGACAGAAGATCAGCCCCAGCATTTT. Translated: CASSRTGTEDQPQHF.

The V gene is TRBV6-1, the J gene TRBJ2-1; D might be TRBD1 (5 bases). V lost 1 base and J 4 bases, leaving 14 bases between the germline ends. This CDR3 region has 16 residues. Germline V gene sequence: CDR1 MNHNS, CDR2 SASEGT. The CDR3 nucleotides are TGTGCCAGCAGTGAAGGAGCCTGGGGCTTATACAATGAGCAGTTCTTC. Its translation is CASSEGAWGLYNEQFF.

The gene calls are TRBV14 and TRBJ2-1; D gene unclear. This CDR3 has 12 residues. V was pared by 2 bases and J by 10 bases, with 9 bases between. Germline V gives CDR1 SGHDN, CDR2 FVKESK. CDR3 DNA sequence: TGTGCCAGCAGCCAACAAACTCGGGAGCAGTTCTTC. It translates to CASSQQTREQFF.

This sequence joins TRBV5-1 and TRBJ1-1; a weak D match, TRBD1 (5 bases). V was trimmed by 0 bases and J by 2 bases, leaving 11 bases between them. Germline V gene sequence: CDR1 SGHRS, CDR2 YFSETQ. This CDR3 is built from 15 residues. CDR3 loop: CASSLEGGVNTEAFF. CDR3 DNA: TGCGCCAGCAGCTTGGAAGGAGGGGTTAACACTGAAGCTTTCTTT.

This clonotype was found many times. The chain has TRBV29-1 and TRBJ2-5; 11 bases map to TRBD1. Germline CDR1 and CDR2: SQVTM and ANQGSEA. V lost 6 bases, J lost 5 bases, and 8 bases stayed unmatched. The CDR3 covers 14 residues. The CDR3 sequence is CSVGQGASVETQYF. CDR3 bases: TGCAGCGTAGGACAGGGGGCATCCGTGGAGACCCAGTACTTC.